This T cell receptor (beta chain) comes out of a study of shared clonotypes between healthy human individuals. Notes on the study in general: Sampling was confined to blood; repertoires within tissues likely differ.

Authors' analysis steps: Junction-only sequences produced by ImmunoSEQ had no quality scores, so filtering differed. The assay was immunoSEQ multiplex PCR, and TCRdb's table has in-frame clones only and misses some. That table gives V, J and clone size, and the DNA gave D and trimming. The sample shows about 960,000 clones, 76% of them seen only once. The CDR3 contains 17 residues. Losses at the gene ends were 1 base for V and 2 bases for J; bases not matched to a gene: 7. Looked up from germline, CDR1 is SGHTA and CDR2 is FQGNSA. This clone appeared once. Its antigen remains unidentified. The rearrangement joins TRBV7-2 to TRBJ2-3; 9 bases are a match to TRBD2. This sequence was found in a man aged 18 to 30 in good health. Sequences were obtained from memory CD4+ T cells sorted from blood. Subset denoted: CD45RA-negative fraction. CDR3 region: CASSLGDSGGLTDTQYF. In DNA form, the CDR3 reads TGTGCCAGCAGCTTAGGGGATAGCGGGGGACTCACAGATACGCAGTATTTT.